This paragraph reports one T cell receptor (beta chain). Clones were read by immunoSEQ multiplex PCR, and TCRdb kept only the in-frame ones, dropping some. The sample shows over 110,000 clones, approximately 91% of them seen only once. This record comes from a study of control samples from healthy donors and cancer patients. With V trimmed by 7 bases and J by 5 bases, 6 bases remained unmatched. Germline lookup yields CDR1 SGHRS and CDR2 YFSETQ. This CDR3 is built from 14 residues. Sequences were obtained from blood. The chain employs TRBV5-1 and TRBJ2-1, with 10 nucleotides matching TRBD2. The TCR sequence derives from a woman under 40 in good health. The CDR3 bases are TGCGCCAGCGGAGGGACTAGCGACCACAATGAGCAGTTCTTC. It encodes CASGGTSDHNEQFF.